This T cell receptor (beta chain) was captured in a study of OX40 agonist ivuxolimab in advanced cancers. About the research overall: A diagnosis of hepatocellular carcinoma, melanoma, renal cell or head and neck cancer was present in dose-escalation patients. Whole-study findings and limits: Dosing at 0.1 to 3.0 mg/kg was accompanied by clonal expansion of CD4+ and CD8+ blood T cells by week 6. Relative to CD4+ cells, CD8+ T cells on average had more expanded clones. Partly responding patients at 0.1-3.0 mg/kg showed some of the smallest clonal expansion.

A note on this clone: Its target is not known.

Germline CDR1 SEHNR, CDR2 FQNEAQ (reference sequence). The CDR3 is made up of 11 amino acids. V was clipped by 3 bases and J by 11 bases; unmatched bases: 2. The protocol was immunoSEQ multiplex PCR, while the TCRdb copy is restricted to in-frame clones and leaves out a portion. This sample carries around 37,000 clones, 88% of them seen once, and the ten largest clones take 10% to 15%. The sequences come from CD4+ or CD8+ T cells sorted from blood, collected in a trial of the OX40 agonist ivuxolimab. The receptor comes from an adult with an advanced solid tumor such as melanoma, head and neck, liver or kidney cancer. The rearrangement joins TRBV7-9 to TRBJ1-1; TRBD1 aligns across 8 bases. The CDR3 loop is CASSLDRVAFF. Here the CDR3 DNA reads TGTGCCAGCAGCTTGGACAGGGTGGCTTTCTTT.